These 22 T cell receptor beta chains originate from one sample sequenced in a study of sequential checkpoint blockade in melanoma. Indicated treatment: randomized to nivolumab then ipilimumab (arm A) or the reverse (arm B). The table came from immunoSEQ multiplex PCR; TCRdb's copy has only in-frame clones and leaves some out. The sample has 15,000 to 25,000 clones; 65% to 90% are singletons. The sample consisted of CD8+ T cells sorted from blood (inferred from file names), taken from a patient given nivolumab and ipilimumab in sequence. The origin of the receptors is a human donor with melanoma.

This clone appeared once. The DNA for the CDR3 is TGTGCCAGCAGCATCCGGGGGTCCAGGAACACTGAAGCTTTCTTT. It encodes CASSIRGSRNTEAFF. This chain links TRBV6-6 with TRBJ1-1; TRBD1 is a possible D gene (5 bases). Germline V gene sequence: CDR1 MNHNY, CDR2 SVGAGI (reference sequence). Trimming stripped 6 bases from V and 1 base from J, with 15 bases between. The CDR3 runs to 15 residues.

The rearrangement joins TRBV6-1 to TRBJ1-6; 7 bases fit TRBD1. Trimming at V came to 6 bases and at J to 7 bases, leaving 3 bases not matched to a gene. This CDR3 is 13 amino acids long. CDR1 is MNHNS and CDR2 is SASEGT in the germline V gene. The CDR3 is CASSQTGNSPLHF. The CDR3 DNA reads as TGTGCCAGCAGCCAGACAGGGAATTCACCCCTCCACTTT.

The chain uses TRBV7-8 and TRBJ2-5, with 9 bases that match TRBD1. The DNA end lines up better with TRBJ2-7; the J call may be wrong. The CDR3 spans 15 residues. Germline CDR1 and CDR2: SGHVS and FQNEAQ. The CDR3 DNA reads TGTGCCAGCAGCGGAAGGACAGGGGTGGATGGCGAGCAGTACTTC. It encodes CASSGRTGVDGEQYF.

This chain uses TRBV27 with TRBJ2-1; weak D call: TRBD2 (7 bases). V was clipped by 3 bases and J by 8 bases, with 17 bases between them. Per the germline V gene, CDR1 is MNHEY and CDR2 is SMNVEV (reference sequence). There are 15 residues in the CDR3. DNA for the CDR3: TGTGCCAGCAGTTTCTTGAGTGGGGGGGCGCATGAGCAGTTCTTC. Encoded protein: CASSFLSGGAHEQFF.

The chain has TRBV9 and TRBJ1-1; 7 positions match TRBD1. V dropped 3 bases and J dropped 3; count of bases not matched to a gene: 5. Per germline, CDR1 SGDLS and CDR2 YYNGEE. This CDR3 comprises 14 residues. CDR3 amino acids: CASSEGADHTEAFF. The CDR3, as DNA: TGTGCCAGCAGCGAGGGGGCGGATCACACTGAAGCTTTCTTT.

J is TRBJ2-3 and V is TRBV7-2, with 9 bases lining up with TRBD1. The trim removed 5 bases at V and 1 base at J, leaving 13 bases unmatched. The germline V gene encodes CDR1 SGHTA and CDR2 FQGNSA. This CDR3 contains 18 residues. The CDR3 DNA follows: TGTGCCAGCAGCACCCGGGACAGGGCTTTCGGGCGCACAGATACGCAGTATTTT. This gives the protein CASSTRDRAFGRTDTQYF.

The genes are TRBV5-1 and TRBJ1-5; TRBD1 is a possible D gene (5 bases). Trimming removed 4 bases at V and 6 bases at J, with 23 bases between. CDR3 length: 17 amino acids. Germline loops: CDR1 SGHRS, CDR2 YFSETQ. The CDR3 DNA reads TGCGCCAGCAGCGCCCAATCCACAGGAGGAGCGGGTCAGCCCCAGCATTTT. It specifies CASSAQSTGGAGQPQHF.

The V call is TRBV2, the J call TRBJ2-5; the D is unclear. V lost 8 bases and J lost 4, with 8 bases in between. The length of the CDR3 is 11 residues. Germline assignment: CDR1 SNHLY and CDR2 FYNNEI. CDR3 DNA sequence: TGTGCCAGCGAAAGGAGAGAGACCCAGTACTTC. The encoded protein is CASERRETQYF.

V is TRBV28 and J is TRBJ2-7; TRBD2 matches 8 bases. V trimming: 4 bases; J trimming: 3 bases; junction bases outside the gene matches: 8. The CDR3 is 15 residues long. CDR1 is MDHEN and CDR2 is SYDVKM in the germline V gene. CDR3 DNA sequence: TGTGCCAGCAGTTCACCCCGGACTAGCATCTACGAGCAGTACTTC. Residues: CASSSPRTSIYEQYF. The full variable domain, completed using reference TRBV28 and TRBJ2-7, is DVKVTQSSRYLVKRTGEKVFLECVQDMDHENMFWYRQDPGLGLRLIYFSYDVKMKEKGDIPEGYSVSREKKERFSLILESASTNQTSMYLCASSSPRTSIYEQYFGPGTRLTVT.

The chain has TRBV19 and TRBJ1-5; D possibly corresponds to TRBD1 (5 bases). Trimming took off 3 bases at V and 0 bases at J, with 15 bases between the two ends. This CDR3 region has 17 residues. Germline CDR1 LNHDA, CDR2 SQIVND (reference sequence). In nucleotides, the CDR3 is TGTGCCAGTAGTATTCCAGGGCAAATTTATAGCAATCAGCCCCAGCATTTT. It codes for CASSIPGQIYSNQPQHF.

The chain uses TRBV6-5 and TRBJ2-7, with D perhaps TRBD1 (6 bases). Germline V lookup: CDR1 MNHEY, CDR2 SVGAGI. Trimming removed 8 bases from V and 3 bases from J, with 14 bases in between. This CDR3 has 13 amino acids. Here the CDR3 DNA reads TGTGCCAGCCACATGACAGGAAACTACGAGCAGTACTTC. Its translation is CASHMTGNYEQYF.

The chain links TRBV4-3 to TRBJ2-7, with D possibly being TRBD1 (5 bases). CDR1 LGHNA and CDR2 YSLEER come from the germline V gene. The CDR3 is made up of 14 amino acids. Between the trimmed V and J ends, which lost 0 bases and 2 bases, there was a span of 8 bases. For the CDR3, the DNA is TGCGCCAGCAGCCAAGACCTGACAGCCTACGAGCAGTACTTC. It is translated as CASSQDLTAYEQYF.

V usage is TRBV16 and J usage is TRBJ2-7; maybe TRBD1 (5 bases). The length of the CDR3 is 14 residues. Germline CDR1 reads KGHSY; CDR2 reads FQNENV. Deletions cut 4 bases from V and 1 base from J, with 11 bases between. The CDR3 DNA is TGTGCCAGCAGCCTAGGGGTGGGGTCCTACGAGCAGTACTTC. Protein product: CASSLGVGSYEQYF.

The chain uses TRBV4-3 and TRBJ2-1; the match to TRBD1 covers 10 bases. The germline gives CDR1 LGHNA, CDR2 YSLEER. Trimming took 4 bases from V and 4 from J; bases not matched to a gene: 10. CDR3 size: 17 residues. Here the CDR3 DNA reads TGCGCCAGCAGCCGAGAGTCCGGGACAGGGGAGTACAATGAGCAGTTCTTC. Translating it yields CASSRESGTGEYNEQFF.

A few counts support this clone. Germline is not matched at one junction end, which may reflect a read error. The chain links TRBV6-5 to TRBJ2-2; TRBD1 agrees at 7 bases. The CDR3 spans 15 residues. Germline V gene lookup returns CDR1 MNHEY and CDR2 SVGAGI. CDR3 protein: CASTYRGLGTGELFF. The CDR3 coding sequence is TGTGCCAGCACTTACAGGGGTTTGGGTACCGGGGAGCTGTTTTTT.

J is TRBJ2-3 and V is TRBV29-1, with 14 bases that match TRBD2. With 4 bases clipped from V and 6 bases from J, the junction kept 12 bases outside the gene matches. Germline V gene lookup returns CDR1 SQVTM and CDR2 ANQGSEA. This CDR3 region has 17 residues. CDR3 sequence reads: CSVAGGLAGGVLDTQYF. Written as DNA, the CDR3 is TGCAGCGTTGCGGGAGGACTAGCGGGGGGTGTTCTGGATACGCAGTATTTT.

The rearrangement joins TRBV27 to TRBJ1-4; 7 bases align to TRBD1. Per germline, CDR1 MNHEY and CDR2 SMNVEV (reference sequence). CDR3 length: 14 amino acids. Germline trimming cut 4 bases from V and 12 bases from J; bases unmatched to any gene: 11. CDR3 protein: CASSWGKTGFQLFF. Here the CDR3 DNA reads TGTGCCAGCAGTTGGGGGAAGACAGGGTTCCAACTGTTTTTT.

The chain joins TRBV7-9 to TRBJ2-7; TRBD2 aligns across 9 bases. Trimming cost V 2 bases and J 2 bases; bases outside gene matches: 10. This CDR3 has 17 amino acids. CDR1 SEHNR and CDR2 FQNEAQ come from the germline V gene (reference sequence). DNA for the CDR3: TGTGCCAGCAGCTTACCGATCTCTAGCGGGGCCCCCTACGAGCAGTACTTC. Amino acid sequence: CASSLPISSGAPYEQYF.

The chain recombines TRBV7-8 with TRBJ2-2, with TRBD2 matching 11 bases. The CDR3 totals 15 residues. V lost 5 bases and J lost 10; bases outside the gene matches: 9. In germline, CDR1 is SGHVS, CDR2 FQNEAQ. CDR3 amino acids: CASSPGGSGGVELFF. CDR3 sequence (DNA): TGTGCCAGCAGCCCCGGAGGTAGCGGGGGGGTGGAGCTGTTTTTT. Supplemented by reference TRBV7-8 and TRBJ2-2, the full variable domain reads GAGVSQSPRYKVAKRGQDVALRCDPISGHVSLFWYQQALGQGPEFLTYFQNEAQLDKSGLPSDRFFAERPEGSVSTLKIQRTQQEDSAVYLCASSPGGSGGVELFFGEGSRLTVL.

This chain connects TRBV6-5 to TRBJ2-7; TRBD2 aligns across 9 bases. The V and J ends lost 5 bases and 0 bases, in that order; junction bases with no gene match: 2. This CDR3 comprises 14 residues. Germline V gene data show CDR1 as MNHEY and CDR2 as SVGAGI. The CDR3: CASSPSGDSYEQYF. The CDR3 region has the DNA TGTGCCAGCAGTCCTAGCGGGGACTCCTACGAGCAGTACTTC.

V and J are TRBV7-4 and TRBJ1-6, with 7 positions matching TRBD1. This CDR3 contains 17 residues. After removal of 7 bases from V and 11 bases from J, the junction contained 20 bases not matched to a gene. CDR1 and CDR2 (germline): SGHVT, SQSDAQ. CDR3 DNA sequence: TGTGCCAGCAACCCACCCCCGGGACAGCCGTTCCAGGCACCCCTCCACTTT. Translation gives CASNPPPGQPFQAPLHF.

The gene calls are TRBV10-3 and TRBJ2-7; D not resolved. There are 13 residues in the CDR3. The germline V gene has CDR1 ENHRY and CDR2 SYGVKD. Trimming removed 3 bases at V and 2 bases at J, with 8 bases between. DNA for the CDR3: TGTGCCATCAGTGAAGTGTACACCTACGAGCAGTACTTC. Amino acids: CAISEVYTYEQYF.